Following are 20 T cell receptor beta chains from one sample sequenced in a study of cytomegalovirus exposure and HLA in healthy donors. PCR involved 60 Vbeta and 13 Jbeta primers. Measured with immunoSEQ multiplex PCR; TCRdb has only the in-frame clones, and not every one. Its clone listing holds 30,000 to 40,000 clones. Input material: PBMCs. The receptors stem from a woman between 40 and 50 years old in good health and CMV-seropositive.

This chain connects TRBV6-5 to TRBJ1-2; D remains ambiguous. The germline V gene has CDR1 MNHEY and CDR2 SVGAGI. The CDR3 is 12 amino acids. Trimming cost V 8 bases and J 2 bases, with 9 bases left between them. CDR3 sequence reads: CASGRENYGYTF. DNA of the CDR3: TGTGCCAGCGGCCGGGAGAACTATGGCTACACCTTC.

The J gene is TRBJ1-5, the V gene TRBV2; 8 bases line up with TRBD1. Trimming cost V 3 bases and J 7 bases; bases outside gene matches: 8. The CDR3 has 15 amino acids. CDR1 and CDR2 (germline): SNHLY, FYNNEI. DNA for the CDR3: TGTGCCAGCAGTGAGGAGCAGGGGGCTAGGCAGCCCCAGCATTTT. Its translation is CASSEEQGARQPQHF. Full variable domain (rest looked up from reference TRBV2 and TRBJ1-5): EPEVTQTPSHQVTQMGQEVILRCVPISNHLYFYWYRQILGQKVEFLVSFYNNEISEKSEIFDDQFSVERPDGSNFTLKIRSTKLEDSAMYFCASSEEQGARQPQHFGDGTRLSIL.

This chain links TRBV30 with TRBJ1-6; 7 bases match TRBD1. Germline trimming cut 8 bases from V and 8 bases from J; bases unmatched to any gene: 12. Germline assignment: CDR1 GTSNPN and CDR2 SVGIG (reference sequence). The length of the CDR3 is 14 residues. The CDR3 reads CARGQAGGDSPLHF. CDR3 DNA sequence: TGTGCCCGTGGACAGGCGGGAGGGGATTCACCCCTCCACTTT.

The J gene is TRBJ2-3, the V gene TRBV30; D unresolved. CDR1 and CDR2 from the germline V gene are GTSNPN and SVGIG (reference sequence). The CDR3 contains 13 residues. The V end lost 0 bases, the J end lost 0 bases, and 4 bases lay between the germline ends. Written as DNA, the CDR3 is TGTGCCTGGAGTGTACAGAGCACAGATACGCAGTATTTT. Translation gives CAWSVQSTDTQYF.

The chain combines TRBV6-5 with TRBJ1-2; D is undetermined. Germline lookup yields CDR1 MNHEY and CDR2 SVGAGI. This CDR3 comprises 13 residues. Trimming pared 6 bases from V and 0 bases from J, leaving 8 bases between. The CDR3 sequence: CASSPTTNYGYTF. For the CDR3, the DNA is TGTGCCAGCAGCCCTACTACTAACTATGGCTACACCTTC.

The CDR3 here is CASRLRSTEAFF. The CDR3 DNA sequence: TGTGCCAGCAGATTACGGAGCACTGAAGCTTTCTTT. The chain employs TRBV28 and TRBJ1-1, with D unclear. V shed 6 bases and J shed 4 bases, with 9 bases lying between them. The germline CDR1 and CDR2 sequences are MDHEN and SYDVKM. The CDR3 runs 12 residues.

The chain couples TRBV5-6 to TRBJ2-1; weak D call: TRBD1 (6 bases). Between the trimmed V and J ends, which lost 0 bases and 4 bases, there was a span of 11 bases. The CDR3 covers 15 residues. Germline CDR1 and CDR2: SGHDT and YYEEEE. The CDR3: CASSLVDRKYNEQFF. In nucleotides, the CDR3 is TGTGCCAGCAGCTTGGTGGACAGAAAATACAATGAGCAGTTCTTC.

The chain recombines TRBV5-1 with TRBJ2-7, with D possibly TRBD2 on 6 matching bases. With 0 bases removed from V and 2 bases from J, the gap between germline ends came to 21 bases. The CDR3 spans 18 residues. In germline, CDR1 is SGHRS, CDR2 YFSETQ. For the CDR3, the DNA is TGCGCCAGCAGCTTGGCCCCACGCGCAGCGGGCCACGCCTACGAGCAGTACTTC. It specifies CASSLAPRAAGHAYEQYF. Drawing the rest from reference TRBV5-1 and TRBJ2-7, the complete variable domain is KAGVTQTPRYLIKTRGQQVTLSCSPISGHRSVSWYQQTPGQGLQFLFEYFSETQRNKGNFPGRFSGRQFSNSRSEMNVSTLELGDSALYLCASSLAPRAAGHAYEQYFGPGTRLTVT.

The chain recombines TRBV7-2 with TRBJ2-7; D not resolved. This CDR3 has 14 amino acids. Trimming left V 2 bases short and J 3 bases short, with 11 bases between. The germline CDR1 and CDR2 sequences are SGHTA and FQGNSA. The DNA for the CDR3 is TGTGCCAGCAGCTTAAGGCTGGAGTACTACGAGCAGTACTTC. It codes for CASSLRLEYYEQYF.

The chain employs TRBV7-3 and TRBJ2-1, with TRBD2 matching over 9 bases. CDR1 is SGHTA, CDR2 FQGTGA, per germline. V lost 5 bases and J lost 2; bases outside the gene matches: 7. There are 16 residues in the CDR3. In nucleotides, the CDR3 is TGTGCCAGCAGCCCCCTAGCGGGATCAGCCTACAATGAGCAGTTCTTC. Protein: CASSPLAGSAYNEQFF. Using reference TRBV7-3 and TRBJ2-1 for the parts outside the CDR3, the full variable domain is GAGVSQTPSNKVTEKGKYVELRCDPISGHTALYWYRQSLGQGPEFLIYFQGTGAADDSGLPNDRFFAVRPEGSVSTLKIQRTERGDSAVYLCASSPLAGSAYNEQFFGPGTRLTVL.

The chain carries TRBV7-7 and TRBJ2-7; 9 bases match TRBD1. CDR1 and CDR2 (germline): SSHAT, FNYEAQ (reference sequence). V lost 5 bases to trimming and J lost 3 bases; unmatched junction nucleotides: 5. The CDR3 has 14 amino acids. CDR3 residues: CASSPGQGRYEQYF. CDR3 sequence (DNA): TGTGCCAGCAGCCCAGGACAGGGGCGCTACGAGCAGTACTTC. The whole variable domain, filled in from reference TRBV7-7 and TRBJ2-7, reads GAGVSQSPRYKVTKRGQDVTLRCDPISSHATLYWYQQALGQGPEFLTYFNYEAQPDKSGLPSDRFSAERPEGSISTLTIQRTEQRDSAMYRCASSPGQGRYEQYFGPGTRLTVT.

The rearrangement links TRBV27 to TRBJ2-5; 8 bases are a match to TRBD2. The CDR3 contains 13 residues. The trim removed 7 bases at V and 5 bases at J, leaving 6 bases unmatched. CDR1 MNHEY and CDR2 SMNVEV come from the germline V gene (reference sequence). CDR3 sequence: CASTSGGRETQYF. The CDR3 DNA is TGTGCCAGCACGTCGGGAGGGCGGGAGACCCAGTACTTC.

The rearrangement joins TRBV2 to TRBJ1-5; D is ambiguous. V lost 11 bases to trimming and J lost 3 bases, with 17 bases between them. Germline CDR1 and CDR2: SNHLY and FYNNEI. This CDR3 comprises 14 residues. CDR3 DNA: TGTGCCTTTCGGGAGTCCGGGGTCAATCAGCCCCAGCATTTT. Translating gives CAFRESGVNQPQHF.

V is TRBV6-5 and J is TRBJ1-2; 8 nucleotides agree with TRBD1. This CDR3 contains 14 residues. J was trimmed by 2 bases and V by 7 bases; bases with no gene match: 6. In germline, CDR1 is MNHEY, CDR2 SVGAGI. The chain's CDR3 is CASKAHRGNYGYTF. CDR3 nucleotides: TGTGCCAGCAAAGCGCACAGGGGGAACTATGGCTACACCTTC.

The CDR3 loop is CASSSPGQGLGKLFF. The CDR3 nucleotides read TGTGCCAGTAGTTCGCCGGGACAGGGCTTAGGGAAACTGTTTTTT. The rearrangement joins TRBV19 to TRBJ1-4, with 9 positions matching TRBD1. Looked up from germline, CDR1 is LNHDA and CDR2 is SQIVND (reference sequence). The CDR3 contains 15 residues. J gave up 11 bases and V 5 bases, and 12 bases lay outside the gene matches.

This sequence joins TRBV19 and TRBJ2-1; 8 nucleotides line up with TRBD2. This CDR3 has 13 residues. The trim removed 7 bases at V and 15 bases at J, leaving 14 bases unmatched. CDR1 and CDR2 (germline): LNHDA, SQIVND (reference sequence). The CDR3 sequence is CASTVQSGSTRFF. The CDR3 nucleotides read TGTGCCAGTACGGTGCAGAGCGGGAGTACCAGGTTCTTC. Combining the CDR3 with reference TRBV19 and TRBJ2-1 gives the whole variable domain DGGITQSPKYLFRKEGQNVTLSCEQNLNHDAMYWYRQDPGQGLRLIYYSQIVNDFQKGDIAEGYSVSREKKESFPLTVTSAQKNPTAFYLCASTVQSGSTRFFGPGTRLTVL.

The chain recombines TRBV2 with TRBJ2-7, with D perhaps matching TRBD2 (5 bases). The V end was cut by 3 bases, the J end by 3 bases, with 18 bases between. Germline V gene data show CDR1 as SNHLY and CDR2 as FYNNEI. This CDR3 is 16 amino acids long. This CDR3 is CASSEGPDLTLYEQYF. As DNA, the CDR3 is TGTGCCAGCAGTGAGGGCCCGGACTTGACACTCTACGAGCAGTACTTC.

The chain carries TRBV28 and TRBJ2-7, with TRBD2 identical over 12 bases. The V segment lost 7 bases and the J segment 2 bases; nucleotides outside the gene matches: 3. The CDR3 consists of 14 residues. CDR1 is MDHEN and CDR2 is SYDVKM in the germline V gene. The CDR3 region is CASTRLAGAYEQYF. The CDR3 coding sequence is TGTGCCAGCACTAGACTAGCGGGGGCCTACGAGCAGTACTTC.

The V call is TRBV14, the J call TRBJ1-2; D might be TRBD1 (5 bases). Trimming left V 1 base short and J 5 bases short, with 14 bases between. The CDR3 has 15 residues. CDR1 and CDR2 from the germline V gene are SGHDN and FVKESK. The CDR3 DNA reads TGTGCCAGCAGCCAAGGGACAATTTCCGCGTATGGCTACACCTTC. Protein product: CASSQGTISAYGYTF.

The chain combines TRBV6-5 with TRBJ1-3, with TRBD1 matching 7 bases. CDR3 length: 15 residues. Unmatched junction bases numbered 9, after V lost 6 bases and J lost 4 bases. Germline CDR1 MNHEY, CDR2 SVGAGI. The CDR3 nucleotides are TGTGCCAGCAGCCCCGACAGGGCTAGGGGAAACACCATATATTTT. Protein product: CASSPDRARGNTIYF.